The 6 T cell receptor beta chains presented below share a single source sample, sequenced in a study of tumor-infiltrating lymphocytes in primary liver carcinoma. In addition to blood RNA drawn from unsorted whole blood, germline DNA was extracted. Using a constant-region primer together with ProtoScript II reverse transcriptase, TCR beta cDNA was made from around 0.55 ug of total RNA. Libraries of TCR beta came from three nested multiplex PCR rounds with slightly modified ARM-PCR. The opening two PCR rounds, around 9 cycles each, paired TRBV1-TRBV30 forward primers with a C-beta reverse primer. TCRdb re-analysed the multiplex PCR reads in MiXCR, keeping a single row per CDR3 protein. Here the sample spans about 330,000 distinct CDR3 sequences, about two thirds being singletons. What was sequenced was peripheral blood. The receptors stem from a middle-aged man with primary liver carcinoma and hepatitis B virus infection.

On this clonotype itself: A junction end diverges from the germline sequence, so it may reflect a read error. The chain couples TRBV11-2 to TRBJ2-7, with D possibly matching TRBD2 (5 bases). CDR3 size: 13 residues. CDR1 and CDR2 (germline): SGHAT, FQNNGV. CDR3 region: CASRSGITYEEYF. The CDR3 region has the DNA TGTGCCAGCAGATCCGGGATTACCTACGAGGAGTACTTC.

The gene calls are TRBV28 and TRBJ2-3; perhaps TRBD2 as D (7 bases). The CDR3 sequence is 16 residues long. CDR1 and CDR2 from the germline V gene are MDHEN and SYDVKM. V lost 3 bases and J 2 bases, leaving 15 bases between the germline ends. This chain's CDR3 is CASSLGASGNTDTQYF. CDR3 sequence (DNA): TGTGCCAGCAGTTTGGGGGCTAGCGGAAACACAGATACGCAGTATTTT.

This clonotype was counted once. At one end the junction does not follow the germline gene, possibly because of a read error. This chain's CDR3 is CASSEQGFNGQFF. The CDR3 coding sequence is TGTGCCAGCAGTGAACAGGGGTTCAATGGGCAGTTCTTC. The chain employs TRBV2 and TRBJ2-1; D perhaps matches TRBD1 (6 bases). The CDR3 is made up of 13 amino acids. Germline-derived CDR1 and CDR2 are SNHLY and FYNNEI.

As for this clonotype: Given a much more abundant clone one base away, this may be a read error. CDR3 sequence (DNA): TGTGCCAGCAGTATAGGGATGGGGGATACGCAGTATTTT. This codes for CASSIGMGDTQYF. This chain connects TRBV12-3 or TRBV12-4 to TRBJ2-3; D is undetermined. CDR3 size: 13 residues. The V and J ends lost 5 bases and 6 bases respectively, with 12 bases between them.

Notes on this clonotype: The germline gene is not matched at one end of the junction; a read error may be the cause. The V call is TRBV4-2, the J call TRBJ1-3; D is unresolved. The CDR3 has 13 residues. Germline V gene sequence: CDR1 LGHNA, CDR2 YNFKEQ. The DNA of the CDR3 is TGTGCCAACAGCCCGGACTGGGGAAACACCATATATTTT. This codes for CANSPDWGNTIYF.

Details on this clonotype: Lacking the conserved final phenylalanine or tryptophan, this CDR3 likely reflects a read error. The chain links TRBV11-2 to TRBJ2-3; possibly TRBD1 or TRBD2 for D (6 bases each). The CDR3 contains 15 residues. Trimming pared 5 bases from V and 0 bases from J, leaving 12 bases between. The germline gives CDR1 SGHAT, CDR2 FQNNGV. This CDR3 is CASSLGGTSTDTQYS. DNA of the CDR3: TGTGCCAGCAGCCTCGGGGGCACTAGCACAGATACGCAGTATTCT.